This T cell receptor (beta chain) was recorded in a study of T-cell memory formation after mild COVID-19. TCRdb independently ran MiXCR on the 5' RACE reads; one entry per CDR3 protein. The sample records approximately 190,000 distinct CDR3 sequences, 18% being singletons. The germline V gene has CDR1 MDHEN and CDR2 SYDVKM. The V gene lost 4 bases and the J gene lost 6 bases, with 13 bases spanning the gap. This CDR3 is built from 13 residues. The sequencing input was PBMCs or a T cell subset sorted from them (not recorded which). The clonotype was recovered from an adult woman who had mild COVID-19 (a few samples of this study predate the infection). Cell type and time point are not known. V and J are TRBV28 and TRBJ2-7, with D perhaps TRBD1 or TRBD2 (6 bases each). The CDR3 DNA is TGTGCCAGCAGTTGGGGGCGGGGACGCGAGCAGTACTTC. This translates into CASSWGRGREQYF.